Following are 7 T cell receptor beta chains from one sample sequenced in a study of blood T cell repertoires in COVID-19. Profiled with immunoSEQ multiplex PCR; TCRdb holds only in-frame clones, not every one. The data contain some 350,000 clones, about 93% of them singletons. The specimen was peripheral blood. All receptors derive from a young woman who had recovered from COVID-19.

The chain uses TRBV2 and TRBJ2-2, with 10 bases lining up with TRBD2. Germline trimming cut 5 bases from V and 7 bases from J; bases unmatched to any gene: 4. CDR1 and CDR2 (germline): SNHLY, FYNNEI. The CDR3 totals 14 residues. CDR3 nucleotide sequence: TGTGCCAGCAGTCCTAGCGGGAGAGGCGGGGAGCTGTTTTTT. Amino acids: CASSPSGRGGELFF.

The rearrangement links TRBV13 to TRBJ1-6, with 8 bases identical to TRBD1. The CDR3 sequence is 14 residues long. V dropped 6 bases and J dropped 4; count of bases not matched to a gene: 2. Germline V gene lookup returns CDR1 PRHDT and CDR2 FYEKMQ (reference sequence). CDR3 protein: CASRRQGYNSPLHF. The DNA of the CDR3 is TGTGCCAGCAGGAGACAGGGGTATAATTCACCCCTCCACTTT.

The chain couples TRBV24-1 to TRBJ2-3; TRBD1 is a possible D gene (6 bases). This CDR3 spans 15 amino acids. The V end lost 2 bases, the J end lost 1 base, and 9 bases lay between the germline ends. Per the germline V gene, CDR1 is KGHDR and CDR2 is SFDVKD. CDR3 coding DNA: TGTGCCACCAGTGATTCCCGACAGGGCACAGATACGCAGTATTTT. Protein: CATSDSRQGTDTQYF.

V usage is TRBV18 and J usage is TRBJ1-2; the D is unclear. The CDR3 runs to 14 residues. V was clipped by 3 bases and J by 2 bases, with 10 bases between them. The germline CDR1 and CDR2 sequences are KGHSH and LQKENI. CDR3 residues: CASSPLGGNYGYTF. DNA of the CDR3: TGTGCCAGCTCACCTTTAGGCGGAAACTATGGCTACACCTTC.

V is TRBV4-3 and J is TRBJ1-5; 9 nucleotides align to TRBD1. CDR3 length equals 14 residues. The ends lost 4 bases at V and 5 bases at J; junction bases unmatched: 3. From germline, CDR1 is LGHNA and CDR2 YSLEER. The CDR3, as DNA: TGCGCCAGCAGCCTGGGGACAGGGTATCAGCCCCAGCATTTT. Encoded protein: CASSLGTGYQPQHF.

The chain couples TRBV5-4 to TRBJ2-5; D gene unclear. The CDR3 loop spans 13 amino acids. The germline V and J ends were trimmed by 4 bases and 3 bases, with 10 bases remaining between them. CDR1 is SGHNT and CDR2 is YYREEE in the germline V gene (reference sequence). CDR3 region: CASSLPPEETQYF. CDR3 sequence (DNA): TGTGCCAGCAGCCTCCCTCCGGAAGAGACCCAGTACTTC. The full variable domain, completed using reference TRBV5-4 and TRBJ2-5, is ETGVTQSPTHLIKTRGQQVTLRCSSQSGHNTVSWYQQALGQGPQFIFQYYREEENGRGNFPPRFSGLQFPNYSSELNVNALELDDSALYLCASSLPPEETQYFGPGTRLLVL.

The genes are TRBV29-1 and TRBJ1-2; 8 bases agree with TRBD1. Germline CDR1 is SQVTM and CDR2 is ANQGSEA. V dropped 5 bases and J dropped 8; count of bases not matched to a gene: 13. The length of the CDR3 is 14 residues. As DNA, the CDR3 is TGCAGCGTTCTTTCAGGACAGGGAGATGGAGGCTACACCTTC. Amino acid sequence: CSVLSGQGDGGYTF.